These T cell receptor beta chains were read from a single sample in a study of OX40 agonist ivuxolimab in advanced cancers. Profiling relied on immunoSEQ multiplex PCR, and the TCRdb table lists in-frame clones only, not all of them. The sample carries around 73,000 clones, 85% to 90% recorded once. The specimen comprised CD4+ or CD8+ T cells sorted from blood, sampled in a trial of the OX40 agonist ivuxolimab. These receptors all come from an adult with an advanced solid tumor such as melanoma, head and neck, liver or kidney cancer. The CDR3 runs from the conserved cysteine through the conserved F or W. The order of the fields is V gene, clone size, J gene, D gene, CDR3 DNA, CDR3 protein. D genes are given only for firm matches. Where a row states a size, it is once, few, many or the class of an expanded clone; other rows omit it.

>TRBV6-5|NA|TRBJ2-3|NA
TGTGCCAGCAGTCAAGCAGGCACAGATACGCAGTATTTT
CASSQAGTDTQYF
>TRBV5-1|NA|TRBJ2-7|TRBD1
TGCGCCAGCAGCCGGACAGGGGAAGACTACGAGCAGTACTTC
CASSRTGEDYEQYF
>TRBV18|NA|TRBJ1-4|NA
TGTGCCAGCTCAATGGCAGGGAAAGGTGAAAAACTGTTTTTT
CASSMAGKGEKLFF
>TRBV2|NA|TRBJ2-3|TRBD2
TGTGCCAGCTCGGGACTAGCGGGAGGGGCGGGCACAGATACGCAGTATTTT
CASSGLAGGAGTDTQYF
>TRBV5-1|NA|TRBJ2-3|TRBD1
TGCGCCAGCAGCTTGGTTCGGACAGGGGTCGCGTCAGATACGCAGTATTTT
CASSLVRTGVASDTQYF
>TRBV2|once|TRBJ2-2|NA
TGTGCCAGCAGTGAACAGGGACAGAACACCGGGGAGCTGTTTTTT
CASSEQGQNTGELFF
>TRBV28|NA|TRBJ2-5|NA
TGTGCCAGCAGTTTGTGGAGGGTAGGAGAGACCCAGTACTTC
CASSLWRVGETQYF
>TRBV30|NA|TRBJ1-2|NA
TGTGCCTGGAGCGCAGGGTTTGTCGGCTACACCTTC
CAWSAGFVGYTF
>TRBV2|NA|TRBJ2-5|TRBD1
TGTGCCAGCACAATTGGACAGGGGGCAAATTCGGGAGAGACCCAGTACTTC
CASTIGQGANSGETQYF
>TRBV18|NA|TRBJ2-7|NA
TGTGCCAGCTCACCGGGTTACGAGCAGTACTTC
CASSPGYEQYF
>TRBV30|NA|TRBJ1-3|NA
TGTGCCTGGAGCGTCATCCTGGGAAACACCATATATTTT
CAWSVILGNTIYF
>TRBV13|few|TRBJ2-7|NA
TGTGCCAGCAGCTTATGGATCTCCTACGAGCAGTACTTC
CASSLWISYEQYF
>TRBV4-1|NA|TRBJ2-7|NA
TGCGCCAGCAGCCGGGAGGAGCGTAGCTACGAGCAGTACTTC
CASSREERSYEQYF
>TRBV16|NA|TRBJ1-5|NA
TGTGCCAGCAGCCAATCGAGAGCGAATCAGCCCCAGCATTTT
CASSQSRANQPQHF
>TRBV28|NA|TRBJ1-4|NA
TGTGCCAGCAGTTTAAGTCAGACGCGGGAAAAACTGTTTTTT
CASSLSQTREKLFF
>TRBV27|NA|TRBJ2-2|TRBD2
TGTGCCAGCAGTAGGATTCCCCCGGGAAGCGGGAGCCCCACCGGGGAGCTGTTTTTT
CASSRIPPGSGSPTGELFF
>TRBV14|NA|TRBJ2-1|NA
TGTGCCAGCAGCCCCCGGGGTGGGAGCTCCTACAATGAGCAGTTCTTC
CASSPRGGSSYNEQFF
>TRBV6-6|once|TRBJ2-7|TRBD2
TGTGCCAGCAGTTATAGCGGGATTTCCTACGAGCAGTACTTC
CASSYSGISYEQYF
>TRBV5-1|NA|TRBJ2-7|NA
TGCGCCAGCAGCTTGGGGTACGAGCAGTACTTC
CASSLGYEQYF
>TRBV4-1|NA|TRBJ2-5|NA
TGCGCCAGCAGCCAAGCCGGGACACGTCAAGAGACCCAGTACTTC
CASSQAGTRQETQYF
>TRBV7-6|NA|TRBJ1-3|TRBD1
TGTGCCAGCAGCTTAGGGGGACAGGGGATAACTGGAAACACCATATATTTT
CASSLGGQGITGNTIYF
>TRBV5-1|NA|TRBJ2-7|NA
TGCGCCAGCAGCTTGGCCATAGGGGCCGAGCAGTACTTC
CASSLAIGAEQYF
>TRBV10-3|NA|TRBJ2-1|TRBD1
TGTGCCATCGCAGGGACAGGGAGTTTCAATGAGCAGTTCTTC
CAIAGTGSFNEQFF
>TRBV5-1|once|TRBJ2-7|NA
TGCGCCAGCAGCCCGAATCTCTACGAGCAGTACTTC
CASSPNLYEQYF
>TRBV29-1|NA|TRBJ1-2|NA
TGCAGCGTTGACGTTGGCAGGGCCGCCTATGGCTACACCTTC
CSVDVGRAAYGYTF
>TRBV10-3|NA|TRBJ2-1|TRBD2
TGTGCCATCAAATGGAGTAGCGGGTCCTACAATGAGCAGTTCTTC
CAIKWSSGSYNEQFF
>TRBV19|NA|TRBJ2-5|TRBD2
TGTGCCAGTAGTATGGTAACTAGCGGGAGTTTCCTTTCAGAGACCCAGTACTTC
CASSMVTSGSFLSETQYF
>TRBV2|NA|TRBJ2-5|TRBD2
TGTGCCAGCAGGGTATCCGGGACTAGTGAGACCCAGTACTTC
CASRVSGTSETQYF
>TRBV5-4|NA|TRBJ2-1|NA
TGTGCCAGCAGCTACGGAAACTCCTACAATGAGCAGTTCTTC
CASSYGNSYNEQFF
>TRBV28|NA|TRBJ2-3|TRBD2
TGTGCCACAAGCGGGACCACAGATACGCAGTATTTT
CATSGTTDTQYF
>TRBV5-4|once|TRBJ2-5|NA
TGTGCCAGCAGCTTGGGTGGCCACCAAGAGACCCAGTACTTC
CASSLGGHQETQYF
>TRBV7-9|NA|TRBJ2-3|NA
TGTGCCAGCAGCCGGGACTTCTACACAGATACGCAGTATTTT
CASSRDFYTDTQYF
>TRBV27|NA|TRBJ2-1|NA
TGTGCCAGCAGTTTATGGATAGGGGGAGCCGATGAGCAGTTCTTC
CASSLWIGGADEQFF
>TRBV7-2|NA|TRBJ1-2|TRBD1
TGTGCCAGCAGCTACCGAAACAGGGGCGGCTACACCTTC
CASSYRNRGGYTF
>TRBV30|NA|TRBJ2-3|TRBD2
TGTGCCTGCCCGGTTAGCGGGAGGGCAACAGATACGCAGTATTTT
CACPVSGRATDTQYF
>TRBV2|NA|TRBJ2-6|NA
TGTGCCAGCAGAACAGACAGGCCTGGGGCCAACGTCCTGACTTTC
CASRTDRPGANVLTF
>TRBV5-6|NA|TRBJ2-3|TRBD2
TGTGCCAGCAGCCAGAGTCCTGCGGGAGGATTGGATACGCAGTATTTT
CASSQSPAGGLDTQYF
>TRBV11-2|NA|TRBJ2-2|NA
TGTGCCAGCAGCTTAGTAGGCAGGGTTAACACCGGGGAGCTGTTTTTT
CASSLVGRVNTGELFF
>TRBV27|NA|TRBJ2-3|NA
TGTGCCAGCATGCGGGGGCCTTCAGATACGCAGTATTTT
CASMRGPSDTQYF
>TRBV2|once|TRBJ1-3|NA
TGTGCCAGCAGCGCGGTCTCTGTTGGAAACACCATATATTTT
CASSAVSVGNTIYF
>TRBV30|NA|TRBJ2-5|TRBD2
TGTGCCTGGAGTGTACTTAGCGGGAGTTGGCAAGAGACCCAGTACTTC
CAWSVLSGSWQETQYF
>TRBV7-9|few|TRBJ2-1|TRBD2
TGTGCCAGCAGCTTAGGGACTAGCGGGAGCAATGAGCAGTTCTTC
CASSLGTSGSNEQFF
>TRBV6-6|NA|TRBJ2-1|NA
TGTGCCAGCAGCACCGGGTCCTCAAGGGAGCAGTTCTTC
CASSTGSSREQFF
>TRBV7-3|NA|TRBJ2-1|NA
TGTGCCAGCAGCGTCCGACCGGGACATGATGAGCAGTTCTTC
CASSVRPGHDEQFF
>TRBV9|NA|TRBJ2-3|NA
TGTGCCAGCAGCGTAGATTCTCCCCCAGATACGCAGTATTTT
CASSVDSPPDTQYF
>TRBV28|once|TRBJ1-2|NA
TGTGCCAGCAGTTTCCCAGGCGGAGGGTCCCTGGGTGGCTACACCTTC
CASSFPGGGSLGGYTF
>TRBV2|NA|TRBJ1-5|TRBD1
TGTGCCAGCAGTGAAAGACAGGGCCATCAGCCCCAGCATTTT
CASSERQGHQPQHF
>TRBV11-2|NA|TRBJ2-7|NA
TGTGCCAGCAGCTTAGATCCTAGCGTCTCTTTGCAGTACTTC
CASSLDPSVSLQYF
>TRBV6-5|NA|TRBJ2-1|TRBD1
TGTGCCAGCACGAGCCAACAGGGGAGGCAGTTCTTC
CASTSQQGRQFF
>TRBV28|once|TRBJ2-3|NA
TGTGCCAGCAGTTCGGGCGCAGATACGCAGTATTTT
CASSSGADTQYF